The 19 T cell receptor beta chains presented below share a single source sample, sequenced in a study of PD-L1 blockade in urothelial cancer. Sequencing used immunoSEQ multiplex PCR; TCRdb keeps in-frame clones, though not all of them. Of tens of thousands of clones listed, around 88% were seen once; the top ten hold about 16%. Time point in this sample: pretreatment peripheral blood. The material sequenced was PBMCs, taken around atezolizumab (anti-PD-L1) treatment. These receptors were collected from a man in his 60s with urothelial cancer.

This rearrangement joins TRBV9 to TRBJ2-2; D possibly corresponds to TRBD2 (7 bases). The V gene lost 2 bases and the J gene lost 4 bases, with 24 bases spanning the gap. The CDR3 covers 19 residues. CDR1 is SGDLS, CDR2 YYNGEE, per germline. CDR3 residues: CASSVRRGRTGGGTGELFF. The CDR3 nucleotides are TGTGCCAGCAGCGTGAGAAGGGGACGGACGGGGGGCGGCACCGGGGAGCTGTTTTTT. Using reference TRBV9 and TRBJ2-2 for the parts outside the CDR3, the full variable domain is DSGVTQTPKHLITATGQRVTLRCSPRSGDLSVYWYQQSLDQGLQFLIQYYNGEERAKGNILERFSAQQFPDLHSELNLSSLELGDSALYFCASSVRRGRTGGGTGELFFGEGSRLTVL.

The rearrangement links TRBV5-4 to TRBJ2-7; 8 bases are shared with TRBD2. The CDR3 has 16 amino acids. After removal of 3 bases from V and 1 base from J, the junction contained 9 bases not matched to a gene. Germline assignment: CDR1 SGHNT and CDR2 YYREEE (reference sequence). The CDR3 here is CASSYSIGGGSYEQYF. The CDR3 nucleotides are TGTGCCAGCAGCTACTCGATAGGCGGGGGGTCCTACGAGCAGTACTTC. The full variable domain, in which reference TRBV5-4 and TRBJ2-7 provide the parts outside the CDR3, is ETGVTQSPTHLIKTRGQQVTLRCSSQSGHNTVSWYQQALGQGPQFIFQYYREEENGRGNFPPRFSGLQFPNYSSELNVNALELDDSALYLCASSYSIGGGSYEQYFGPGTRLTVT.

The V gene is TRBV5-6, the J gene TRBJ2-2; D ambiguous. The CDR3 loop spans 15 amino acids. Deletions cut 4 bases from V and 1 base from J, with 11 bases between. Germline V gives CDR1 SGHDT, CDR2 YYEEEE. The CDR3 DNA follows: TGTGCCAGCAGCCCCCCGGCGGAGAACACCGGGGAGCTGTTTTTT. Protein sequence: CASSPPAENTGELFF.

CDR3 region: CASSGGVISVPNSPLHF. The CDR3 coding sequence is TGTGCCAGCAGCGGCGGGGTCATTAGCGTTCCTAATTCACCCCTCCACTTT. This sequence joins TRBV7-8 and TRBJ1-6; no reliable D call. There are 17 residues in the CDR3. In germline, CDR1 is SGHVS, CDR2 FQNEAQ. The V gene lost 5 bases and the J gene lost 6 bases, with 20 bases spanning the gap.

This rearrangement joins TRBV19 to TRBJ2-6, with TRBD1 matching 10 bases. This CDR3 contains 17 residues. The V gene's germline CDR1 is LNHDA and CDR2 SQIVND (reference sequence). After removal of 4 bases from V and 1 base from J, the junction contained 4 bases not matched to a gene. Here the CDR3 DNA reads TGTGCCAGTAGTAAGGGGACAGGGGTATCTGGGGCCAACGTCCTGACTTTC. As protein: CASSKGTGVSGANVLTF.

The gene calls are TRBV7-6 and TRBJ1-2, with TRBD1 matching 9 bases. CDR1 is SGHVS and CDR2 is FNYEAQ in the germline V gene. J lost 4 bases, V lost 5 bases, and 8 bases had no gene match. The CDR3 has 15 amino acids. The CDR3 loop is CASSPGTGSGYGYTF. CDR3 bases: TGTGCCAGCAGCCCGGGGACAGGGAGCGGCTATGGCTACACCTTC.

The chain has TRBV23-1 and TRBJ2-3; 14 bases line up with TRBD2. TRBV23-1 is an ORF, with its function uncertain. This CDR3 is 19 amino acids long. With V trimmed by 4 bases and J by 6 bases, 15 bases remained unmatched. The CDR3 DNA follows: TGCGCCAGCAGTCCTCTTCATCGTCGGACTAGCGGGGGGCTTGATACGCAGTATTTT. Translation gives CASSPLHRRTSGGLDTQYF.

The chain joins TRBV15 to TRBJ1-1, with D tentatively TRBD1 (6 bases). Germline V CDR1 and CDR2: LNHNV, YYDKDF (reference sequence). This CDR3 contains 16 residues. V was pared by 0 bases and J by 4 bases, with 15 bases between. In DNA, the CDR3 is TGTGCCACCAGCAGAGATCGCGGGGGAGGGGGCACTGAAGCTTTCTTT. As protein: CATSRDRGGGGTEAFF.

This chain links TRBV2 with TRBJ1-1; 7 nucleotides align to TRBD1. The CDR3 sequence is 13 residues long. Losses at the gene ends were 8 bases for V and 0 bases for J; bases not matched to a gene: 3. The V gene's germline CDR1 is SNHLY and CDR2 FYNNEI. The CDR3 spells CASEGGLNTEAFF. As DNA, the CDR3 is TGTGCCAGCGAAGGGGGCTTGAACACTGAAGCTTTCTTT.

V usage is TRBV25-1 and J usage is TRBJ1-2; D is perhaps TRBD1 (5 bases). V dropped 0 bases and J dropped 8 bases, with 13 bases sitting between them. CDR3 length: 14 residues. Germline V gene data show CDR1 as MGHDK and CDR2 as SYGVNS. The CDR3 loop is CASSEYMAGRGYTF. The CDR3 DNA follows: TGTGCCAGCAGTGAATATATGGCAGGGCGAGGCTACACCTTC.

This clone was found a few times. The V gene is TRBV19, the J gene TRBJ1-1; D not certain. V lost 3 bases to trimming and J lost 0 bases, with 11 bases between them. The CDR3 totals 15 residues. Germline CDR1 reads LNHDA; CDR2 reads SQIVND (reference sequence). CDR3 region: CASSIQSGMNTEAFF. DNA for the CDR3: TGTGCCAGTAGTATTCAATCAGGCATGAACACTGAAGCTTTCTTT. The whole variable domain, remainder taken from reference TRBV19 and TRBJ1-1, is DGGITQSPKYLFRKEGQNVTLSCEQNLNHDAMYWYRQDPGQGLRLIYYSQIVNDFQKGDIAEGYSVSREKKESFPLTVTSAQKNPTAFYLCASSIQSGMNTEAFFGQGTRLTVV.

V usage is TRBV4-1 and J usage is TRBJ1-5; a weak D match, TRBD1 (5 bases). V dropped 0 bases and J dropped 6 bases, with 15 bases sitting between them. This CDR3 has 16 amino acids. CDR1 and CDR2 from the germline V gene are MGHRA and YSYEKL. The CDR3, as DNA: TGCGCCAGCAGCCAAGACTTAGTAGTGGGGCGTCAGCCCCAGCATTTT. This translates into CASSQDLVVGRQPQHF.

The genes are TRBV5-1 and TRBJ1-3; D is perhaps TRBD1 (5 bases). V was cut by 4 bases and J by 8 bases, with 13 bases left in between. Germline CDR1 SGHRS, CDR2 YFSETQ. The CDR3 has 13 residues. Here the CDR3 reads CASSPGQIDTIYF. Here the CDR3 DNA reads TGCGCCAGCAGCCCCGGACAAATAGACACCATATATTTT. The whole variable domain, filled in from reference TRBV5-1 and TRBJ1-3, reads KAGVTQTPRYLIKTRGQQVTLSCSPISGHRSVSWYQQTPGQGLQFLFEYFSETQRNKGNFPGRFSGRQFSNSRSEMNVSTLELGDSALYLCASSPGQIDTIYFGEGSWLTVV.

The V gene is TRBV5-1, the J gene TRBJ2-5; 16 nucleotides match TRBD2. Looked up from germline, CDR1 is SGHRS and CDR2 is YFSETQ. The CDR3 totals 17 residues. The V gene end was trimmed by 3 bases and the J gene end by 4 bases; junction bases not matched to a gene: 6. The CDR3 nucleotides read TGCGCCAGCAGCTCCGGGACTAGCGGGGGGGCACGAGAGACCCAGTACTTC. Translated, it gives CASSSGTSGGARETQYF.

The chain links TRBV4-2 to TRBJ1-6; TRBD1 is a possible D gene (5 bases). CDR1 and CDR2 from the germline V gene are LGHNA and YNFKEQ. The CDR3 is made up of 15 amino acids. With 0 bases removed from V and 7 bases from J, the gap between germline ends came to 10 bases. DNA of the CDR3: TGTGCCAGCAGCCAAGAAGGGACTTTAAATTCACCCCTCCACTTT. Amino acids: CASSQEGTLNSPLHF.

The chain joins TRBV9 to TRBJ1-2, with 9 bases that match TRBD1. Germline CDR1 and CDR2: SGDLS and YYNGEE. Trimming removed 5 bases from V and 7 bases from J; junction bases left unmatched: 6. The CDR3 consists of 13 residues. CDR3 residues: CASREQGASGYTF. In DNA form, the CDR3 reads TGTGCCAGCAGAGAACAGGGGGCGTCTGGCTACACCTTC.

The V and J genes are TRBV12-2 and TRBJ2-5; TRBD2 is the table's D call and was not checked against the DNA. TRBV12-2 has pseudogene status. This CDR3 has 16 residues. CDR3 in DNA: TGTGCAAGTCGCGCTACTAGCGGGGGGACCCAAGAGACCCAGTACTTC. Translation: CASRATSGGTQETQYF.

This chain links TRBV2 with TRBJ2-7; D is unresolved. The germline V gene encodes CDR1 SNHLY and CDR2 FYNNEI. The CDR3 consists of 14 residues. The germline V and J ends were trimmed by 6 bases and 2 bases, with 14 bases remaining between them. As DNA, the CDR3 is TGTGCCAGCAGCGCTCCGGGTTGGCCCTACGAGCAGTACTTC. Translating gives CASSAPGWPYEQYF.

The V gene is TRBV7-2, the J gene TRBJ2-1; TRBD2 is a possible D gene (7 bases). The V gene's germline CDR1 is SGHTA and CDR2 FQGNSA. The CDR3 has 14 residues. With 7 bases removed from V and 5 bases from J, the gap between germline ends came to 15 bases. Here the CDR3 DNA reads TGTGCCAGCATATCGGGGGGCTCTAACAATGAGCAGTTCTTC. It is translated as CASISGGSNNEQFF.